This T cell receptor (beta chain) appears in the sequencing data of a study of T-cell reconstitution after alpha-beta-depleted transplantation in children. Broader study findings: T cells produced anew were the main source of T-cell counts and diversity one year after transplant. It was reported that alpha-beta T cells came from several hundred expanded graft clones (about two months after transplant).

Ten or more counts support this clonotype. Its antigen is undetermined. The junction differs from germline at one of its ends, possibly a read error. The CDR3 totals 11 residues. The germline gives CDR1 MDHEN, CDR2 SYDVKM. As it was prepared, the TCRbeta library received unique molecular identifiers. Each CDR3 protein gets one entry after TCRdb re-called the PCR reads with MiXCR. This sample has a few hundred thousand distinct CDR3 sequences, with 10% to 15% found just once. The gene calls are TRBV28 and TRBJ2-2; D unresolved. This specimen consisted of PBMCs, mostly from graft donor cells, obtained 360 days after TCRalphabeta/CD19-depleted stem cell transplant. This clonotype was obtained from a male patient younger than 18 who had a stem cell transplant for acute myeloid leukemia, so the T cells may come from the graft donor. CDR3 amino acids: CATAKTGELFF. The CDR3 DNA follows: TGTGCCACGGCGAAGACCGGGGAGCTGTTTTTT.